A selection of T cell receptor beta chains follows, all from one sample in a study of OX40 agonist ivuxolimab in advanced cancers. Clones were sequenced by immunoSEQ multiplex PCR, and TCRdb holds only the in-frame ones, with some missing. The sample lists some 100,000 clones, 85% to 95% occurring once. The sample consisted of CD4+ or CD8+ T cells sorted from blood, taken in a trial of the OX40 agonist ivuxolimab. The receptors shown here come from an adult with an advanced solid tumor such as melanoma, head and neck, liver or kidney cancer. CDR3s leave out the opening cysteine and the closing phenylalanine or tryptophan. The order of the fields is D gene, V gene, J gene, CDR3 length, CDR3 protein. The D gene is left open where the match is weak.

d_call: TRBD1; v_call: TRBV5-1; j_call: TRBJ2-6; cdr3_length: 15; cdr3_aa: ASSTGQFYSGANVLT
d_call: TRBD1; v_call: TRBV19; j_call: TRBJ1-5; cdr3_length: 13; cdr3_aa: ASSSGQGPFQPQH
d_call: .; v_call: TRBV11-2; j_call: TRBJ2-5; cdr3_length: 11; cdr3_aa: ASSVGYQETQY
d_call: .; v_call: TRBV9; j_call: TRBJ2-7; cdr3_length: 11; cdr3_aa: ASSSDVLHEQY
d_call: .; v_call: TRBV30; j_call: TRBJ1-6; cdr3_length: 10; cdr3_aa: AWVDPPSPLH
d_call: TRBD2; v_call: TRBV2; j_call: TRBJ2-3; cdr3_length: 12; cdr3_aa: ASSDERDADTQY
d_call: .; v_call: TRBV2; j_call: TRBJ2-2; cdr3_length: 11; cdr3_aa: ASSTRPTGELF
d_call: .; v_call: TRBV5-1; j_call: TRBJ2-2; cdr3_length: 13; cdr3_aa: ASSLSLRSTGELF
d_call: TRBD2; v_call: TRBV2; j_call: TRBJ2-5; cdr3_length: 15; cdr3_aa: ASSNSPGLAGQETQY
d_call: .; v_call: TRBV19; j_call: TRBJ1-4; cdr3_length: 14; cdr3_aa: ASSLRPGATNEKLF
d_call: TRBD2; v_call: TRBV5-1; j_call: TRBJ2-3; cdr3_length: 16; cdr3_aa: ASSPGGLAGGHGPTQY
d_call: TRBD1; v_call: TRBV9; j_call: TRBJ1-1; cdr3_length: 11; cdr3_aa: ASSRGQGARAF
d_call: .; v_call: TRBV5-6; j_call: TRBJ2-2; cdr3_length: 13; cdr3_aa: ASSRGGLNTGELF
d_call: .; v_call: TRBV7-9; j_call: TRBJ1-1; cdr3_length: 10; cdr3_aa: AVGHLWTEAF
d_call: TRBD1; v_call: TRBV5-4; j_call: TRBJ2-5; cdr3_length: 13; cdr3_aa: ASSYGTGGQETQY
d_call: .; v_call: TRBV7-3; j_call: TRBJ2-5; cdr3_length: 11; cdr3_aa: ASSPGDQRTQY
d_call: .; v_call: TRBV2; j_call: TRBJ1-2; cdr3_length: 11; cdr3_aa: ASSQEQDYGYT